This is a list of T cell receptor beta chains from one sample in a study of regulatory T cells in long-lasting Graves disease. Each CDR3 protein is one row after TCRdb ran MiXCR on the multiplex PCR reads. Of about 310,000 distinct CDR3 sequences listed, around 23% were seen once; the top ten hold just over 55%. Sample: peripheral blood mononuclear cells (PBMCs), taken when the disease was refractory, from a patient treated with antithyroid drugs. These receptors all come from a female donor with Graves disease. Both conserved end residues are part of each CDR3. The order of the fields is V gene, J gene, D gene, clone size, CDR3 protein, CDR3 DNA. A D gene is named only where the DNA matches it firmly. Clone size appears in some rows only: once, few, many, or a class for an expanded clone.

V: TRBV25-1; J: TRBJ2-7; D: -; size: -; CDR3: CASSLGDNPYEQYF; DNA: TGTGCCAGCTCCCTCGGGGACAATCCCTACGAGCAGTACTTC
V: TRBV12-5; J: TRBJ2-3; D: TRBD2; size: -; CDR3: CASGLGLAGGSTDTQYF; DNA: TGTGCTAGTGGTTTGGGGCTAGCGGGAGGAAGCACAGATACGCAGTATTTT
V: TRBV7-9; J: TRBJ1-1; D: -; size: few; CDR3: CASSLTGEGRRAFF; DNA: TGTGCCAGCAGCTTAACAGGAGAGGGCCGGAGAGCTTTCTTT
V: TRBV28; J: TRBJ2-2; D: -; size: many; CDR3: CASSPLTDTGELFF; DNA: TGTGCCAGCAGTCCACTGACGGACACCGGGGAGCTGTTTTTT
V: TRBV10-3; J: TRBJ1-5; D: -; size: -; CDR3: CAIRGTLGQPYYSNQPQHF; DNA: TGTGCCATCCGCGGAACTTTGGGACAACCCTACTATAGCAATCAGCCCCAGCATTTT
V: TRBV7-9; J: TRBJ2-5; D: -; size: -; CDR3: CASTSEIRVETQYF; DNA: TGTGCCAGCACCTCCGAGATCAGGGTTGAGACCCAGTACTTC
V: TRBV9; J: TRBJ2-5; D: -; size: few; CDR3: CASSVGSVQETQYF; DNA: TGTGCCAGCAGCGTAGGTAGCGTACAAGAGACCCAGTACTTC
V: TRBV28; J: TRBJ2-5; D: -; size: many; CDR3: CASSPSTGIQETQYF; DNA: TGTGCCAGCAGCCCCTCAACCGGGATTCAGGAGACCCAGTACTTC
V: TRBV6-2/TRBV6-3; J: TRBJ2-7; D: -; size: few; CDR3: CASSHSPYPEQYF; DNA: TGTGCCAGCAGCCACTCTCCGTATCCCGAGCAGTACTTC
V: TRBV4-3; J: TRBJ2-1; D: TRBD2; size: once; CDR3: CASSQEWGTSGRDEQFF; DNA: TGCGCCAGCAGCCAAGAGTGGGGGACTAGCGGGAGGGATGAGCAGTTCTTC
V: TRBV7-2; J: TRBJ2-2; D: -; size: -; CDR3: CASSLDAERELFF; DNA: TGTGCCAGCAGCTTAGACGCGGAGCGGGAGCTGTTTTTT
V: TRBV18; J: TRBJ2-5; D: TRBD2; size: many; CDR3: CASSPVAGTQETQYF; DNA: TGTGCCAGCTCACCGGTAGCGGGAACTCAAGAGACCCAGTACTTC
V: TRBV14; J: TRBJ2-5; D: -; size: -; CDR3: CASSVRYGFETQYF; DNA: TGTGCCAGCAGCGTCCGATACGGGTTCGAGACCCAGTACTTC
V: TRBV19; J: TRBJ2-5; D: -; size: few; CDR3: CASSRPGFGQETQYF; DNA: TGTGCCAGTAGTCGTCCGGGGTTCGGGCAAGAGACCCAGTACTTC
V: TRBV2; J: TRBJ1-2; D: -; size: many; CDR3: CASSEALPSLTNYGYTF; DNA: TGTGCCAGCAGTGAAGCGCTTCCGAGCCTTACTAACTATGGCTACACCTTC
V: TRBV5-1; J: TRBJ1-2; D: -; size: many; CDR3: CASSLDSASYGYTF; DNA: TGCGCCAGCAGCTTGGATTCGGCCAGCTATGGCTACACCTTC
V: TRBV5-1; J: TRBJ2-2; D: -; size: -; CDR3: CASSLVDGELFF; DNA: TGCGCCAGCAGCTTAGTCGACGGGGAGCTGTTTTTT
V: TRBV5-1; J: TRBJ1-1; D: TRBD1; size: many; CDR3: CASSLGGQGGMAFF; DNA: TGCGCCAGCAGCTTGGGAGGACAGGGGGGTATGGCTTTCTTT
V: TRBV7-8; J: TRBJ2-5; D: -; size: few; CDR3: CASSLAFRLDGGETQYF; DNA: TGTGCCAGCAGCTTAGCGTTTAGGCTAGATGGGGGAGAGACCCAGTACTTC
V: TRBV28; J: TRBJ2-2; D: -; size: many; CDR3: CASSPVTDAGELFF; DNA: TGTGCCAGCAGTCCGGTGACAGACGCCGGGGAGCTGTTTTTT
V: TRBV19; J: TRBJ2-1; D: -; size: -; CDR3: CASSIATYNEQFF; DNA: TGTGCCAGTAGTATAGCCACGTACAATGAGCAGTTCTTC
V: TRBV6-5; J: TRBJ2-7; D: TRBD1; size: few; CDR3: CASSYEGQGSYEQYF; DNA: TGTGCCAGCAGTTATGAAGGACAGGGCTCCTACGAGCAGTACTTC
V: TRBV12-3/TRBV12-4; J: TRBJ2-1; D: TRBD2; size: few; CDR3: CASSSLLAGSYNEQFF; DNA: TGTGCCAGCAGTTCGTTACTAGCGGGTTCGTACAATGAGCAGTTCTTC
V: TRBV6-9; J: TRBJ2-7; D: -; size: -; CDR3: CASSYAPETYEQYF; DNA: TGTGCCAGCAGTTACGCGCCAGAAACCTACGAGCAGTACTTC
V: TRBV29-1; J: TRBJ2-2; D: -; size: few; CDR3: CSVLMWGENTGELFF; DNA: TGCAGCGTTCTGATGTGGGGGGAGAACACCGGGGAGCTGTTTTTT
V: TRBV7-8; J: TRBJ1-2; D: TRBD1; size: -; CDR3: CASSTRQGEYYGYTF; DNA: TGTGCCAGCAGCACCCGACAGGGAGAGTACTATGGCTACACCTTC